The T cell receptor (beta chain) described here comes from a study of response to subunit inactivated influenza vaccine. General observations from the study: Researchers suggested that each seasonal influenza vaccination recruits few new T cells.

Germline V gene data show CDR1 as MNHEY and CDR2 as SVGAGI. The ends lost 4 bases at V and 6 bases at J; junction bases unmatched: 8. The CDR3 totals 14 residues. TCRdb fed the RT-PCR reads into MiXCR, producing one record per CDR3 protein. The sample includes 400,000 to 650,000 distinct CDR3 sequences, 6% to 9% seen only once; the top ten take 10% to 15%. For this clonotype: Its antigen remains unidentified.

The V gene is TRBV6-5, the J gene TRBJ2-7, with 8 bases lining up with TRBD1. This clonotype was obtained from a man in his fifties or sixties who received an inactivated influenza vaccine. Sequencing was performed on PBMCs from blood, taken about 23 months after vaccination. The CDR3 region is CASSSTGQVFEQYF. The CDR3 DNA sequence: TGTGCCAGCAGTTCCACGGGACAGGTTTTCGAGCAGTACTTC.